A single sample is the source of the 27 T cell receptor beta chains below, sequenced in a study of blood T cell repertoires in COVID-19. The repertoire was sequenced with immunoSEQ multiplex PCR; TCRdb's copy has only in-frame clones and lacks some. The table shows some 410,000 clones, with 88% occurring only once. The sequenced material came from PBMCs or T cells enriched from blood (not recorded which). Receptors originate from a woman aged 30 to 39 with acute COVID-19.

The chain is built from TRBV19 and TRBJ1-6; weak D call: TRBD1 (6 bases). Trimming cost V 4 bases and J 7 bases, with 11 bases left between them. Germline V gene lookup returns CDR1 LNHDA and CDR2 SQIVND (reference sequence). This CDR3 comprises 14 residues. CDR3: CASSRSGDNSPLHF. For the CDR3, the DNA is TGTGCCAGTAGTAGGTCAGGGGACAATTCACCCCTCCACTTT. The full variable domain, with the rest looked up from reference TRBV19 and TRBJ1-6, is DGGITQSPKYLFRKEGQNVTLSCEQNLNHDAMYWYRQDPGQGLRLIYYSQIVNDFQKGDIAEGYSVSREKKESFPLTVTSAQKNPTAFYLCASSRSGDNSPLHFGNGTRLTVT.

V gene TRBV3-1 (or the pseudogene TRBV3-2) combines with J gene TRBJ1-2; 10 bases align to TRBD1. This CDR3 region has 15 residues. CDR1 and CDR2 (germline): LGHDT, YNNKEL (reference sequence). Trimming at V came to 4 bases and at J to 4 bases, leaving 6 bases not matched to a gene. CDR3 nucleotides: TGTGCCAGCAGCCCCGGGACAGGGGCACTCTATGGCTACACCTTC. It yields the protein CASSPGTGALYGYTF.

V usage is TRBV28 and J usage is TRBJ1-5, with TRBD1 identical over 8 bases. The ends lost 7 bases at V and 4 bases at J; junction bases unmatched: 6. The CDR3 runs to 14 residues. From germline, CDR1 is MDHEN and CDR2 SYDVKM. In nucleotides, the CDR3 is TGTGCCAGCATTATCAGGGGGCGTAATCAGCCCCAGCATTTT. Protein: CASIIRGRNQPQHF.

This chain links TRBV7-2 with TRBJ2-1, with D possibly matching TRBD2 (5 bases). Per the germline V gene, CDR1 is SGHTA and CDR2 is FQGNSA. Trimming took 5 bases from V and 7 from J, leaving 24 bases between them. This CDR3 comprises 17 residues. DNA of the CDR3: TGTGCCAGCAGCCCCCAGTCCGGCGCGGGTGTAGGAAATGAGCAGTTCTTC. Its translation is CASSPQSGAGVGNEQFF.

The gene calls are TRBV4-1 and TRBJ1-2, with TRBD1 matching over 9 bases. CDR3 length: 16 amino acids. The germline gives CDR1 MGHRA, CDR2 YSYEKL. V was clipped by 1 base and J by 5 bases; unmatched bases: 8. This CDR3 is CASSQVPGTGLYGYTF. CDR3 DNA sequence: TGCGCCAGCAGCCAAGTTCCCGGGACAGGGTTATATGGCTACACCTTC.

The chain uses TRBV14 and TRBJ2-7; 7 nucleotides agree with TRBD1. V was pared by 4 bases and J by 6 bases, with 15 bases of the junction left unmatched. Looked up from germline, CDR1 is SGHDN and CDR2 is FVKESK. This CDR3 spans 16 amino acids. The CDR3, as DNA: TGTGCCAGCAGCCCCGAAACGTACAGGGGACCCCTCGAGCAGTACTTC. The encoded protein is CASSPETYRGPLEQYF.

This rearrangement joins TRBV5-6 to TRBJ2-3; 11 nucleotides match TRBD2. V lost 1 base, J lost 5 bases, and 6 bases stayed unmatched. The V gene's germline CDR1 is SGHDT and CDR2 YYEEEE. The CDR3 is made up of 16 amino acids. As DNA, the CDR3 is TGTGCCAGCAGCTTGCATAGCGGGGGGGCAAAAGATACGCAGTATTTT. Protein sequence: CASSLHSGGAKDTQYF.

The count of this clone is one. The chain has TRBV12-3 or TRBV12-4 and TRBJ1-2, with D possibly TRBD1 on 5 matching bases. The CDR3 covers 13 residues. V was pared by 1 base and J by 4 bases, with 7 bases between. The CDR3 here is CASSLGQIYGYTF. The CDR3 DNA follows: TGTGCCAGCAGTTTAGGACAGATCTATGGCTACACCTTC.

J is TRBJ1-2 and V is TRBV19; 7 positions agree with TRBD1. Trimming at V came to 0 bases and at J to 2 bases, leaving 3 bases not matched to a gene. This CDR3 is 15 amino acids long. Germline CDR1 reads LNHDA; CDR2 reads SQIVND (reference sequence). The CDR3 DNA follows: TGTGCCAGTAGTATAGAACCAGGGGGAAACTATGGCTACACCTTC. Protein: CASSIEPGGNYGYTF.

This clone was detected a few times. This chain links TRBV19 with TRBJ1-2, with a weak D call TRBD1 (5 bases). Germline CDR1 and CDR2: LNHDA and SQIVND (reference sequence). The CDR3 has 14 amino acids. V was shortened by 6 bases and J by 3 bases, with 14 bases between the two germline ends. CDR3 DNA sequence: TGTGCCAGTAGCGATGGAGGGGAGTACTATGGCTACACCTTC. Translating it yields CASSDGGEYYGYTF.

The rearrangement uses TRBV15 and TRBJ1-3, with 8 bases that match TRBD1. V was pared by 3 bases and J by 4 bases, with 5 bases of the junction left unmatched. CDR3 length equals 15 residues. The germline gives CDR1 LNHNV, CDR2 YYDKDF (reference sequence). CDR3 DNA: TGTGCCACCAGCAGCCGGACAGGGTCAGGAAACACCATATATTTT. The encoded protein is CATSSRTGSGNTIYF.

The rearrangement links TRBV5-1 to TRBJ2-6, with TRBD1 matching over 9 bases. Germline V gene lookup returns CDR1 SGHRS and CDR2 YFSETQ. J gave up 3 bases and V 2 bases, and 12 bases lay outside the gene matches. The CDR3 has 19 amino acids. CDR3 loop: CASSFVQGASVYGANVLTF. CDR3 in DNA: TGCGCCAGCAGCTTTGTACAGGGGGCGTCGGTATATGGGGCCAACGTCCTGACTTTC.

CDR3 sequence (DNA): TGTGCCAGCAGCCCGAAGGGGGCAGGGGGCCCCTTTAACTATGGCTACACCTTC. It specifies CASSPKGAGGPFNYGYTF. The V and J genes are TRBV9 and TRBJ1-2, with 8 bases fitting TRBD1. Germline V gene data show CDR1 as SGDLS and CDR2 as YYNGEE. This CDR3 comprises 18 residues. After removal of 4 bases from V and 1 base from J, the junction contained 15 bases not matched to a gene. The whole variable domain, remainder taken from reference TRBV9 and TRBJ1-2, is DSGVTQTPKHLITATGQRVTLRCSPRSGDLSVYWYQQSLDQGLQFLIQYYNGEERAKGNILERFSAQQFPDLHSELNLSSLELGDSALYFCASSPKGAGGPFNYGYTFGSGTRLTVV.

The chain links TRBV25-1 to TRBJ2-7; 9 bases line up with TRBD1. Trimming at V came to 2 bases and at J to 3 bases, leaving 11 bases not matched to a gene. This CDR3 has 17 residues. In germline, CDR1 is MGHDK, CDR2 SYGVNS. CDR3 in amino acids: CASSEGGGQGLIYEQYF. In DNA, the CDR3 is TGTGCCAGCAGTGAAGGGGGAGGACAGGGGTTAATCTACGAGCAGTACTTC.

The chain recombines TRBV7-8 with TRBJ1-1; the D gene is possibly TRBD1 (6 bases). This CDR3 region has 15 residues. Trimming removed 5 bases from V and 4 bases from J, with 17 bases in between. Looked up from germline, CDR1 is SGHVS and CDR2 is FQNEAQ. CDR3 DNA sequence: TGTGCCAGCAGCGGCAGGGGTCAGGGGACCACTGAAGCTTTCTTT. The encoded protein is CASSGRGQGTTEAFF.

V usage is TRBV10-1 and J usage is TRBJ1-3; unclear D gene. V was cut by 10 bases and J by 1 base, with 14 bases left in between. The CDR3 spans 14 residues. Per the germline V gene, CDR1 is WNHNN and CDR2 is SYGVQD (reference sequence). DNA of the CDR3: TGCGCCATACAAAGAGGAGAGTCTGGAAACACCATATATTTT. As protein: CAIQRGESGNTIYF.

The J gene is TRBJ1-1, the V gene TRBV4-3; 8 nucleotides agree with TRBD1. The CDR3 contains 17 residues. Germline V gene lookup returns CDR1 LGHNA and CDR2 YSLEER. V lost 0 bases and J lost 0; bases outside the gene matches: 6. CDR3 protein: CASSQDSGGRMNTEAFF. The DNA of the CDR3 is TGCGCCAGCAGCCAAGACTCAGGGGGCAGGATGAACACTGAAGCTTTCTTT.

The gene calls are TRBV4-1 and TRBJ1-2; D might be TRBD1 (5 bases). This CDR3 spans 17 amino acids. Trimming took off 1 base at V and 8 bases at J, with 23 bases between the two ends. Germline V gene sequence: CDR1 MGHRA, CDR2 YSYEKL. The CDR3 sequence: CASSQGTGVGSTGGYTF. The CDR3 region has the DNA TGCGCCAGCAGCCAAGGTACAGGTGTTGGATCTACTGGCGGCTACACCTTC.

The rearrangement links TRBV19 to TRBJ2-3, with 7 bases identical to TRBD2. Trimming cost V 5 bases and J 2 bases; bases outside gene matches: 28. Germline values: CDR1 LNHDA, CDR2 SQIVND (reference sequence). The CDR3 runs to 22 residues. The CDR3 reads CASSLSGKIIPYGGVLTDTQYF. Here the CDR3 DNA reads TGTGCCAGTAGTTTATCCGGGAAGATTATCCCCTATGGGGGGGTCCTCACAGATACGCAGTATTTT. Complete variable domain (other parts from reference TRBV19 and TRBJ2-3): DGGITQSPKYLFRKEGQNVTLSCEQNLNHDAMYWYRQDPGQGLRLIYYSQIVNDFQKGDIAEGYSVSREKKESFPLTVTSAQKNPTAFYLCASSLSGKIIPYGGVLTDTQYFGPGTRLTVL.

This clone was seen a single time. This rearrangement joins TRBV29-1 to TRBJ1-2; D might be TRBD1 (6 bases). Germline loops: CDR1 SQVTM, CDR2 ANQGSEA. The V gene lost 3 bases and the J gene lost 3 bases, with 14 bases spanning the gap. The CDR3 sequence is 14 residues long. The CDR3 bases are TGCAGCGTTGAGGCCAGGGGTGAGGACTATGGCTACACCTTC. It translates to CSVEARGEDYGYTF.

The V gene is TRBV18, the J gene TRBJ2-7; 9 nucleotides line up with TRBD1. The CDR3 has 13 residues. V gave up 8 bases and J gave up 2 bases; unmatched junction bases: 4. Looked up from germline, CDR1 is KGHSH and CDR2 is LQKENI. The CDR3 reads CASRGTGTYEQYF. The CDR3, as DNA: TGTGCCAGCCGCGGGACAGGGACCTACGAGCAGTACTTC.

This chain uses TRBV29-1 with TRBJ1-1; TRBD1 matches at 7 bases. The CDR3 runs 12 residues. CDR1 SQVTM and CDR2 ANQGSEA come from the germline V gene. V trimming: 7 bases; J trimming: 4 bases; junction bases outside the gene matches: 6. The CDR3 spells CSGGWTGTEAFF. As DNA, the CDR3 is TGCAGCGGTGGCTGGACAGGCACTGAAGCTTTCTTT.

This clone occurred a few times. In nucleotides, the CDR3 is TGTGCCAGCAGTCTCGGGACAGGGGGCTCTGGGGCCAACGTCCTGACTTTC. Translation gives CASSLGTGGSGANVLTF. The V call is TRBV6-6, the J call TRBJ2-6; 11 positions agree with TRBD1. The CDR3 sequence is 17 residues long. Unmatched junction bases numbered 3, after V lost 5 bases and J lost 0 bases. Germline CDR1 and CDR2: MNHNY and SVGAGI (reference sequence).

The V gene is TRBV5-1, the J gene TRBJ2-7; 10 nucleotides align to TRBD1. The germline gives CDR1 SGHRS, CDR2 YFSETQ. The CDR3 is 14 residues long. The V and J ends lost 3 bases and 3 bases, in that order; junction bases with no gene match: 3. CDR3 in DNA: TGCGCCAGCAGCTACTGGACAGGGGGCTACGAGCAGTACTTC. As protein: CASSYWTGGYEQYF.

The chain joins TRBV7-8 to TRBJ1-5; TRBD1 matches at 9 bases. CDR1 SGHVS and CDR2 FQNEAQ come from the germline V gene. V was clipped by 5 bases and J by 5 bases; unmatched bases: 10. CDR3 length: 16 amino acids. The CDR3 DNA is TGTGCCAGCAGCCCACCGGGACAGGGAGTCCATCAGCCCCAGCATTTT. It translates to CASSPPGQGVHQPQHF.

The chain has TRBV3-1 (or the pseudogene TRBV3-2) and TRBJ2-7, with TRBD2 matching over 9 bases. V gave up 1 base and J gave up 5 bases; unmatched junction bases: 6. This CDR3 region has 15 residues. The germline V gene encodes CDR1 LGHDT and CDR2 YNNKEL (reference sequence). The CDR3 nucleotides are TGTGCCAGCAGCCAAGTGCCTAGCGGGGACCACGAGCAGTACTTC. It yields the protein CASSQVPSGDHEQYF.

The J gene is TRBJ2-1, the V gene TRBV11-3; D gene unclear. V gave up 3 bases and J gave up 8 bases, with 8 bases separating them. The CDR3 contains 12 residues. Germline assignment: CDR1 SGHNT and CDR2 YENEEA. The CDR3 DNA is TGTGCCAGCAGCTTGGGTAGCTATGAGCAGTTCTTC. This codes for CASSLGSYEQFF.